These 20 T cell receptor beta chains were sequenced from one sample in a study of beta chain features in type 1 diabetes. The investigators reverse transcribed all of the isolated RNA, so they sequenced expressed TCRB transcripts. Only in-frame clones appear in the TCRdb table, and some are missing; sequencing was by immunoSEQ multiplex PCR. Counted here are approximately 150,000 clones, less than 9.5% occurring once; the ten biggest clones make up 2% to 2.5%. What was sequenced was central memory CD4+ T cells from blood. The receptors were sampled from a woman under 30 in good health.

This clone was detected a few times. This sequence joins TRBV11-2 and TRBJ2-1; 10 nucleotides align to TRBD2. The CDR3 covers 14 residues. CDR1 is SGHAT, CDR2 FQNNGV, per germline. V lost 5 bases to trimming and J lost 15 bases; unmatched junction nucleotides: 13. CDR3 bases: TGTGCCAGCAGCCCTGCCCTTATAGCGGGAGGCGCGTTCTTC. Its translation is CASSPALIAGGAFF.

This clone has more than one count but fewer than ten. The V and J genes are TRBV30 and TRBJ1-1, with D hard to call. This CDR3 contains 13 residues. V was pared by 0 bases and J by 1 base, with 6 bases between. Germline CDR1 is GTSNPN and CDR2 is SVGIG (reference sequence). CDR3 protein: CAWSVQQNTEAFF. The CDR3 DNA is TGTGCCTGGAGTGTACAGCAGAACACTGAAGCTTTCTTT.

In nucleotides, the CDR3 is TGTGCCAGCATTGAGGACAGGGGGAACACTGAAGCTTTCTTT. It yields the protein CASIEDRGNTEAFF. This chain connects TRBV6-5 to TRBJ1-1, with TRBD1 identical over 9 bases. The CDR3 is made up of 14 amino acids. Germline loops: CDR1 MNHEY, CDR2 SVGAGI. V shed 7 bases and J 1 base; nucleotides not matched to a gene: 4.

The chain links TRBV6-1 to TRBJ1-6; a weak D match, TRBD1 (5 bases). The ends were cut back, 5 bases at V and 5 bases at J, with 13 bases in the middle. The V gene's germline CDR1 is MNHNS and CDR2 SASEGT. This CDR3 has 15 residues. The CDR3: CASSTLPGDNSPLHF. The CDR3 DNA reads TGTGCCAGCAGTACGTTACCGGGGGATAATTCACCCCTCCACTTT.

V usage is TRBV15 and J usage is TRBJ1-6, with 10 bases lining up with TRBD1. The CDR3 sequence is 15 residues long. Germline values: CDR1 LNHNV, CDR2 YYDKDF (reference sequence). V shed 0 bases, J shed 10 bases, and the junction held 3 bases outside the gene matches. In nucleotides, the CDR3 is TGTGCCACCAGCAGAGATTGGACAGGGGGATCACCCCTCCACTTT. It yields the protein CATSRDWTGGSPLHF.

CDR3: CASSFLETQYF. The DNA of the CDR3 is TGTGCCAGCAGCTTCTTGGAGACCCAGTACTTC. V and J are TRBV7-2 and TRBJ2-5; D remains unclear. The CDR3 is 11 residues long. Germline CDR1 SGHTA, CDR2 FQGNSA. Between the trimmed V and J ends, which lost 3 bases and 5 bases, there was a span of 4 bases.

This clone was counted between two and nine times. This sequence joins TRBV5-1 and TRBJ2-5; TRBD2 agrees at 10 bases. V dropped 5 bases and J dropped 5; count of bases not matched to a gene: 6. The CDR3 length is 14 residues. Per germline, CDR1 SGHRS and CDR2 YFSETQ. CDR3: CASRVGLAVETQYF. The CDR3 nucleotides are TGCGCCAGCAGGGTCGGACTAGCGGTCGAGACCCAGTACTTC.

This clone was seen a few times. The CDR3 nucleotides read TGCGCCAGCAGCCGGGACAGTGAGACCCAGTACTTC. Amino acids: CASSRDSETQYF. This chain uses TRBV5-1 with TRBJ2-5, with 7 bases fitting TRBD1. The CDR3 contains 12 residues. CDR1 and CDR2 (germline): SGHRS, YFSETQ. Trimming cost V 4 bases and J 5 bases; bases outside gene matches: 2.

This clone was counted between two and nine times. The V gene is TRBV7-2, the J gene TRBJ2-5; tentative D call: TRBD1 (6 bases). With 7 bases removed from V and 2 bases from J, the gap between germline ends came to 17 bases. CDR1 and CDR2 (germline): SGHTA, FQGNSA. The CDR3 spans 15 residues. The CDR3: CASTFLGHRQETQYF. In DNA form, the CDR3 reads TGTGCCAGCACCTTTCTGGGACATAGACAAGAGACCCAGTACTTC.

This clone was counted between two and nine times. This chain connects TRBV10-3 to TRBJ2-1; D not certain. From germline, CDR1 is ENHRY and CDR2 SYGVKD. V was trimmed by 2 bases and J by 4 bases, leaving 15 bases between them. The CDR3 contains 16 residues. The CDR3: CAISEGFAVRYNEQFF. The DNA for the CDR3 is TGTGCCATCAGTGAGGGGTTCGCGGTACGGTACAATGAGCAGTTCTTC.

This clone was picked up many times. CDR3 sequence: CSARETGWQYF. The CDR3 nucleotides are TGCAGTGCTAGAGAAACAGGGTGGCAGTACTTC. The rearrangement uses TRBV20-1 and TRBJ2-7, with a possible D match to TRBD1 (6 bases). Between the trimmed V and J ends, which lost 0 bases and 9 bases, there was a span of 9 bases. From germline, CDR1 is DFQATT and CDR2 SNEGSKA (reference sequence). This CDR3 is built from 11 residues.

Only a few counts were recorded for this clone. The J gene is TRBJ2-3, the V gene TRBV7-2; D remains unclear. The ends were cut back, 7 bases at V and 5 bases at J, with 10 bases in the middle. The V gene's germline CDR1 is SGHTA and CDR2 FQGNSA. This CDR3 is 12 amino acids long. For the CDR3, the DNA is TGTGCCAGCAACCAACCGGGAGATACGCAGTATTTT. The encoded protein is CASNQPGDTQYF. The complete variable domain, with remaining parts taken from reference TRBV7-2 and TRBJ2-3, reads GAGVSQSPSNKVTEKGKDVELRCDPISGHTALYWYRQSLGQGLEFLIYFQGNSAPDKSGLPSDRFSAERTGGSVSTLTIQRTQQEDSAVYLCASNQPGDTQYFGPGTRLTVL.

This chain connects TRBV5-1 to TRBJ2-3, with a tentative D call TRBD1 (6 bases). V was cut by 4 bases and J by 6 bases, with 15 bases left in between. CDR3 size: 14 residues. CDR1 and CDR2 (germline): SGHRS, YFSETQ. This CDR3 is CASSPRQDMDTQYF. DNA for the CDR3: TGCGCCAGCAGCCCCCGACAGGATATGGATACGCAGTATTTT.

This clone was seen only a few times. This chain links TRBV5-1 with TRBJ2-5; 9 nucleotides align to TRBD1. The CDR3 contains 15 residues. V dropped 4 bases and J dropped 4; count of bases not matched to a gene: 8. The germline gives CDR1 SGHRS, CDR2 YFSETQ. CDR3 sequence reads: CASSKRQGDGETQYF. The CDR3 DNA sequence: TGCGCCAGCAGCAAACGACAGGGGGATGGAGAGACCCAGTACTTC.

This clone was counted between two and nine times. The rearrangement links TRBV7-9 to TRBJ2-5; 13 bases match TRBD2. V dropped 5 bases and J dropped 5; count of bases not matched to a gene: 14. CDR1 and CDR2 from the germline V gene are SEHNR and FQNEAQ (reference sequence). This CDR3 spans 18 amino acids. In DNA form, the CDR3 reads TGTGCCAGCAGCCCGACTAGCGGGGGGAGAGGGGCCATGGAGACCCAGTACTTC. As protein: CASSPTSGGRGAMETQYF.

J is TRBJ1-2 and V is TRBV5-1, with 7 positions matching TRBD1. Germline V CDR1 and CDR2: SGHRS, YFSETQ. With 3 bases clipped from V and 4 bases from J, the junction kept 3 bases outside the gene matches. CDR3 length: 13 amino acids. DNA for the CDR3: TGCGCCAGCAGCTCAGGGGGAAGCTATGGCTACACCTTC. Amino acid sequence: CASSSGGSYGYTF.

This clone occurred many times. Here the CDR3 reads CASTLTGGTDTQYF. CDR3 bases: TGTGCCAGCACCTTGACAGGGGGCACAGATACGCAGTATTTT. V is TRBV7-2 and J is TRBJ2-3; 8 positions agree with TRBD1. This CDR3 contains 14 residues. The junction had 4 bases not matched to a gene; V was cut back by 7 bases and J by 1 base. The V gene's germline CDR1 is SGHTA and CDR2 FQGNSA. Variable domain in full (rest from reference TRBV7-2 and TRBJ2-3): GAGVSQSPSNKVTEKGKDVELRCDPISGHTALYWYRQSLGQGLEFLIYFQGNSAPDKSGLPSDRFSAERTGGSVSTLTIQRTQQEDSAVYLCASTLTGGTDTQYFGPGTRLTVL.

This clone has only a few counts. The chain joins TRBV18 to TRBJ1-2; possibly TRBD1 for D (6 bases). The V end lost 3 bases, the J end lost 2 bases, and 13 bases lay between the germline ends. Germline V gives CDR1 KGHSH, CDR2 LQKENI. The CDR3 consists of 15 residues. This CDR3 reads CASSPPQQGNYGYTF. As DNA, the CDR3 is TGTGCCAGCTCACCCCCCCAACAGGGAAACTATGGCTACACCTTC. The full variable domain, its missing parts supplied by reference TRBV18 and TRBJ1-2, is NAGVMQNPRHLVRRRGQEARLRCSPMKGHSHVYWYRQLPEEGLKFMVYLQKENIIDESGMPKERFSAEFPKEGPSILRIQQVVRGDSAAYFCASSPPQQGNYGYTFGSGTRLTVV.

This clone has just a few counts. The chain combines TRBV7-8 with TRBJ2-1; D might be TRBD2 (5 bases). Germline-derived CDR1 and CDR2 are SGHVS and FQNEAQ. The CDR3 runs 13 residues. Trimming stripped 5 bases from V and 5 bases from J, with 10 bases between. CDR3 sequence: CASSVGLNNEQFF. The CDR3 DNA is TGTGCCAGCAGCGTTGGACTTAACAATGAGCAGTTCTTC.

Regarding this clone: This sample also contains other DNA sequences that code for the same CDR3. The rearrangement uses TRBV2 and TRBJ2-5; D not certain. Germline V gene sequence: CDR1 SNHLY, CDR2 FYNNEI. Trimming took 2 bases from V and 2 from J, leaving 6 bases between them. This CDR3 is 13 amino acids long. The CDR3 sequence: CASSESVQETQYF. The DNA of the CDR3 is TGTGCCAGCAGTGAATCGGTTCAAGAGACCCAGTACTTC.